The entry that follows covers one TCR beta chain sequence. Its antigen remains unidentified. Primers for the PCR totalled 60 Vbeta and 13 Jbeta. The data were produced by immunoSEQ multiplex PCR, yet TCRdb's version contains in-frame clones alone and is incomplete. This listing includes 75,000 to 95,000 clones. The sample originates from a study of cytomegalovirus exposure and HLA in healthy donors. Study information: Of around 400 genotyped donors, about 80% grouped in the Caucasian-associated ancestry cluster. General study results and limits: Because they were indistinguishable, some V segments, including TRBV6-2 and TRBV6-3, were excluded. It was 164 TCR beta chains that were listed as cytomegalovirus-associated. Specificity for CMV antigens was confirmed in vitro for three of the CMV-associated chains.

The germline V gene encodes CDR1 MDHEN and CDR2 SYDVKM. The CDR3 spans 15 residues. The V segment lost 4 bases and the J segment 3 bases; nucleotides outside the gene matches: 4. This chain links TRBV28 with TRBJ2-5, with 11 bases that match TRBD1. The specimen sequenced was PBMCs. The origin of this receptor is an older woman in good health and CMV-seronegative. The CDR3 DNA is TGTGCCAGCAGTTCCGGGGGACAGGGGGAAGAGACCCAGTACTTC. As protein: CASSSGGQGEETQYF.